This TCR beta chain was sequenced during a study of blood T cell repertoires in COVID-19. Study details: The United States, Italy and Spain supplied acute and convalescent COVID-19 samples. T cells, B-cell-depleted T cells, or PBMCs supplied cDNA or gDNA.

Per the original data handling: How many nucleated cells were present was estimated from reference gene primer amplification. Assay: immunoSEQ multiplex PCR; the TCRdb copy retains only in-frame clones and omits some. For V, J and clone size, that table is used; D and trimming come from the DNA. The sample records 200,000 to 250,000 clones, about 85% being singletons. With V trimmed by 8 bases and J by 8 bases, 14 bases remained unmatched. CDR3 length: 15 amino acids. CDR1 and CDR2 from the germline V gene are MNHEY and SVGAGI. The sequence came from a man younger than 35 with active or convalescent COVID-19. The V gene is TRBV6-5, the J gene TRBJ1-4, with 7 bases that match TRBD1. What was sequenced was peripheral blood. The CDR3 loop is CASRFSTGKEEKLFF. In nucleotides, the CDR3 is TGTGCCAGCCGTTTTTCGACAGGGAAAGAAGAAAAACTGTTTTTT.